Described below is a single T cell receptor (beta chain) sequence and its context. Its specificity is not known. The test was conducted at deep level. Measured with immunoSEQ multiplex PCR; TCRdb has only the in-frame clones, and not every one. The table shows fewer than 3 million clones, with around 93% occurring only once. The CDR3 consists of 16 residues. Germline CDR1 MGHRA, CDR2 YSYEKL. V gave up 1 base and J gave up 1 base; unmatched junction bases: 2. The record originates from a study of shared clonotypes between healthy human individuals. Regarding the study as a whole: Approximately 5% was the fraction of naive CD4 clonotypes found shared across four donors.

There were no recent acute infections or vaccinations among the donors, who were healthy HIV-negative adults. The sequence was collected from a man aged 18 to 30 in good health. Some clones in this sample may be carry-over from other donors' samples. The sequencing input was naive CD4+ T cells from PBMCs. The subset denotes: CD45RA+ positively selected. The chain recombines TRBV4-1 with TRBJ2-5, with TRBD2 matching over 11 bases. CDR3 in amino acids: CASSQGLAGFQETQYF. The DNA of the CDR3 is TGCGCCAGCAGCCAAGGACTAGCGGGATTCCAAGAGACCCAGTACTTC.